This T cell receptor beta chain was sequenced for a study of blood T cell repertoires in COVID-19. Assay used: immunoSEQ multiplex PCR; TCRdb lists only in-frame clones, some missing. This sample yields fewer than 400,000 clones, of which roughly 90% are seen a single time; roughly 20% belongs to the top ten. Deletions cut 0 bases from V and 7 bases from J, with 12 bases between. This CDR3 is 14 amino acids long. In germline, CDR1 is MNHEY, CDR2 SVGAGI. This TCR derives from a woman in her thirties who had recovered from COVID-19. The sequenced material came from PBMCs or T cells enriched from blood (not recorded which). J is TRBJ1-2 and V is TRBV6-5; perhaps TRBD1 as D (5 bases). DNA for the CDR3: TGTGCCAGCAGTTACTCCGGGACTTTGTTTGGCTACACCTTC. Its protein is CASSYSGTLFGYTF.